This TCR beta chain was identified in a study of T cell clusters in autoimmune cytopenias (dated by TCRdb to between 2017 and 2020). Broadly, across the study: Per sample, TRB sequencing gave a median depth of approximately 54,000 reads and a median of 2,350 distinct TRB clonotypes. The study was designed to test whether a disease-specific immune repertoire signature usable as a blood-based biomarker is carried by autoimmune cytopenia patients. Peripheral blood TRB and IGH repertoires were sequenced in autoimmune cytopenia patients at active disease and during treatment follow-up, alongside healthy, CLL and autoimmune hepatitis controls. General study outcomes and caveats: Healthy donors showed roughly 2.8-fold more exclusive TRB clusters than active autoimmune hepatitis patients, consistent with an autoimmunity-wide signature. GLIPH suggested that primary autoimmune cytopenia patients lacked physiological T cell clusters: roughly 50 clusters were exclusive to healthy donors versus 17 exclusive to patients. In the comparison of secondary cytopenia with CLL, no cluster-lack signature showed up, apparently because the dominant lymphoma-associated repertoire masked the signature. The T cell clusters were defined in silico only, and their functional role remained to be validated experimentally. The TRB repertoire shifts, including less even repertoires in secondary cytopenia and CLL, mostly reflected lymphoma bias and not autoimmunity.

Multiplex PCR with a touch-down protocol amplified TRB rearrangements, with the TRB-A and TRB-B primer pools combined in a single tube. Illumina adapters and sample indices were added to the amplicons through two consecutive PCR reactions using Phusion HS II polymerase. The amplicons were gel-purified using the NucleoSpin Gel and PCR Clean-up kit, after which quantification was performed by Qubit and quality was checked on an Agilent 2100 Bioanalyzer. Sequencing of the libraries was done on an Illumina MiSeq with 600-cycle, single-indexed, paired-end runs. Under the source paper's analysis protocol: MiXCR version 2.1.12, together with the default MiXCR reference library, was used to align and assemble the TRB reads. A clone was defined by each unique CDR3 nucleotide sequence, and analysis was restricted to productive sequences with at least two reads. Repertoire diversity was assessed by alpha-parameterized diversity profiles (alpha 0 to 5), including Shannon (alpha 1) and Simpson (alpha 2) indices, computed with an R script. Combinatorial TRB VJ usage was calculated with the tcR package and was compared between cohorts by principal component analysis performed with ade4. GLIPH was used to cluster TCRbeta CDR3s in pairs of cohorts matched for age and read depth, and a Wilcoxon test was used to compare cluster frequencies. TCRdb reanalyzed the reads, keeping one entry per CDR3 protein sequence and omitting DNA. The V and J calls here are based on TCRdb, not the publication. The sample table on file contains about 7,400 distinct CDR3 sequences. More than 25% of the sample goes to the ten largest clones.

TRB amplification used around 250 ng of peripheral blood genomic DNA, tens of thousands of genome equivalents, per sample. As regards this clonotype: Its binding antigen is unknown.

The CDR3 runs 15 residues from the cysteine to the phenylalanine. Only the protein sequence is given. From the germline V gene, CDR1 is KGHSH and CDR2 is LQKENI. The rearranged segments are TRBV18 and TRBJ2-3. The specimen sequenced was peripheral blood. The source of this sequence is a human donor with an autoimmune cytopenia or autoimmune hepatitis (not recorded which). The encoded CDR3 is CASSPLAAGTDTQYF.